These 5 T cell receptor beta chains came from one sample sequenced in a study of blood T cell repertoires in COVID-19. Some clones are missing from TCRdb's copy, which holds only in-frame ones; the method was immunoSEQ multiplex PCR. This sample has roughly 190,000 clones, with around 90% found just once. Sequenced material: PBMCs or T cells enriched from blood (not recorded which). These receptors were obtained from a woman in her 30s who had recovered from COVID-19.

This chain uses TRBV9 with TRBJ1-2, with TRBD1 matching 7 bases. This CDR3 is 13 amino acids long. The ends lost 3 bases at V and 2 bases at J; junction bases unmatched: 1. Germline V gives CDR1 SGDLS, CDR2 YYNGEE. The CDR3 loop reads CASSADRNYGYTF. CDR3 sequence (DNA): TGTGCCAGCAGCGCGGACAGGAACTATGGCTACACCTTC.

The J gene is TRBJ2-3, the V gene TRBV24-1; a weak D match, TRBD2 (7 bases). The CDR3 has 15 amino acids. Trimming left V 4 bases short and J 3 bases short, with 13 bases between. Per the germline V gene, CDR1 is KGHDR and CDR2 is SFDVKD. The CDR3 region has the DNA TGTGCCACCAGTGAGGCGGGGGCGCAAACAGATACGCAGTATTTT. Encoded protein: CATSEAGAQTDTQYF.

J is TRBJ2-6 and V is TRBV15, with TRBD2 as a possible D gene (6 bases). Trimming stripped 3 bases from V and 2 bases from J, with 17 bases between. This CDR3 is 18 amino acids long. Germline V gene data show CDR1 as LNHNV and CDR2 as YYDKDF (reference sequence). The CDR3, as DNA: TGTGCCACCAGCAGGGAGGGAGGATACGGGGCTGGGGCCAACGTCCTGACTTTC. It translates to CATSREGGYGAGANVLTF. The full variable domain, completed using reference TRBV15 and TRBJ2-6, is DAMVIQNPRYQVTQFGKPVTLSCSQTLNHNVMYWYQQKSSQAPKLLFHYYDKDFNNEADTPDNFQSRRPNTSFCFLDIRSPGLGDTAMYLCATSREGGYGAGANVLTFGAGSRLTVL.

The chain links TRBV5-4 to TRBJ2-3; 14 bases align to TRBD2. V lost 5 bases to trimming and J lost 2 bases; unmatched junction nucleotides: 4. This CDR3 spans 16 amino acids. Germline CDR1 and CDR2: SGHNT and YYREEE (reference sequence). The CDR3 here is CASRKGLAGDTDTQYF. The CDR3 nucleotides are TGTGCCAGCAGAAAGGGACTAGCGGGAGACACAGATACGCAGTATTTT.

The CDR3 bases are TGTGCCAGCAGTTACTCTGGGAGCGAGCAGTACTTC. Protein sequence: CASSYSGSEQYF. The V gene is TRBV6-5, the J gene TRBJ2-7; D possibly corresponds to TRBD2 (5 bases). The CDR3 covers 12 residues. Germline CDR1 MNHEY, CDR2 SVGAGI. Trimming cost V 0 bases and J 6 bases, with 6 bases left between them.